The present T cell receptor beta chain was sequenced within a study of beta chain features in type 1 diabetes. Expressed TCRB transcripts were sequenced after all isolated RNA was converted to cDNA. Profiling relied on immunoSEQ multiplex PCR, and the TCRdb table lists in-frame clones only, not all of them. The sample includes about 270,000 clones, 14% seen only once; the top ten take more than 0.015%. Once sorted, every population was more than 98% pure. Points from the study as a whole: Moderate yet significant TCRB CDR3 shortening was seen in Type 1 diabetes patients in all four CD4+ subsets. The cDNA sequencing approach could over-represent high-TCR-expressing cells.

A few counts support this clone. No antigen is known for it. CDR1 is GTSNPN, CDR2 SVGIG, per germline (reference sequence). This CDR3 has 12 residues. V was shortened by 4 bases and J by 4 bases, with 11 bases between the two germline ends. The V call is TRBV30, the J call TRBJ2-7; TRBD2 might be the D (5 bases). The sequence came from a man under 40 with type 1 diabetes. The sequencing sample was made of naive CD4+ T cells from blood. For the CDR3, the DNA is TGTGCCTGGATGCAGTCGGGGTACGAGCAGTACTTC. This translates into CAWMQSGYEQYF.